Following are 8 T cell receptor beta chains from one sample sequenced in a study of neurological immune-mediated disorders. Stated time point: longitudinal time-point 1 (baseline). Via MiXCR, TCRdb re-called the 5' RACE reads, giving one row per CDR3 protein. The data show around 76,000 distinct CDR3 sequences, about 9.4% seen once. The specimen was PBMCs. All receptors derive from a man younger than 45 in good health.

At least ten counts were recorded for this clonotype. The J gene is TRBJ2-5, the V gene TRBV7-3, with D perhaps matching TRBD2 (7 bases). This CDR3 is built from 16 residues. The germline gives CDR1 SGHTA, CDR2 FQGTGA. V lost 5 bases and J lost 5, with 21 bases in between. CDR3 region: CASSPLGGGVTETQYF. The CDR3 region has the DNA TGTGCCAGCAGCCCCCTGGGAGGGGGAGTTACGGAGACCCAGTACTTC.

This clonotype was seen ten or more times. The genes are TRBV4-1 and TRBJ2-1; D call uncertain. Trimming cost V 5 bases and J 7 bases, with 6 bases left between them. The germline gives CDR1 MGHRA, CDR2 YSYEKL. This CDR3 is 11 amino acids long. DNA of the CDR3: TGCGCCAGCAGCGAAGGAAATGAGCAGTTCTTC. Its protein is CASSEGNEQFF.

This clonotype was detected a few times. The V and J genes are TRBV7-3 and TRBJ1-5, with 8 bases lining up with TRBD1. V trimming: 5 bases; J trimming: 9 bases; junction bases outside the gene matches: 9. Germline V CDR1 and CDR2: SGHTA, FQGTGA. The CDR3 covers 14 residues. The CDR3 here is CASSPDRGSGPQHF. In DNA form, the CDR3 reads TGTGCCAGCAGCCCCGACAGGGGTTCGGGGCCCCAGCATTTT.

This clonotype was detected a few times. The chain couples TRBV29-1 to TRBJ2-7; 9 bases line up with TRBD1. Germline V CDR1 and CDR2: SQVTM, ANQGSEA. This CDR3 region has 14 residues. Unmatched junction bases numbered 10, after V lost 5 bases and J lost 5 bases. This CDR3 is CSVLWDRDVHEQYF. For the CDR3, the DNA is TGCAGCGTTCTCTGGGACAGGGATGTCCACGAGCAGTACTTC.

In this sample, this clonotype turned up many times. This chain links TRBV10-3 with TRBJ2-1, with TRBD2 as a possible D gene (6 bases). Trimming left V 4 bases short and J 0 bases short, with 10 bases between. The CDR3 totals 15 residues. Per germline, CDR1 ENHRY and CDR2 SYGVKD. In DNA, the CDR3 is TGTGCCATCAGTGTCACTAGCCTCTCCTACAATGAGCAGTTCTTC. Translation: CAISVTSLSYNEQFF.

This clonotype was observed many times. The chain couples TRBV7-6 to TRBJ2-3, with D unresolved. CDR3 length equals 13 residues. V dropped 5 bases and J dropped 4 bases, with 10 bases sitting between them. Germline lookup yields CDR1 SGHVS and CDR2 FNYEAQ. In nucleotides, the CDR3 is TGTGCCAGCAGCCCACCCCGTTCAGATACGCAGTATTTT. Translation gives CASSPPRSDTQYF. The entire variable domain, with the rest obtained from reference TRBV7-6 and TRBJ2-3, is as follows: GAGVSQSPRYKVTKRGQDVALRCDPISGHVSLYWYRQALGQGPEFLTYFNYEAQQDKSGLPNDRFSAERPEGSISTLTIQRTEQRDSAMYRCASSPPRSDTQYFGPGTRLTVL.

This clonotype has a handful of counts. This chain links TRBV24-1 with TRBJ2-2; 8 positions agree with TRBD1. Trimming cost V 1 base and J 6 bases; bases outside gene matches: 9. Per the germline V gene, CDR1 is KGHDR and CDR2 is SFDVKD. This CDR3 comprises 17 residues. DNA for the CDR3: TGTGCCACCAGTGATTTTTGGACAGGGAGGAGTCCCGGGGAGCTGTTTTTT. Its translation is CATSDFWTGRSPGELFF.

The table lists this clonotype with many counts. V usage is TRBV4-2 and J usage is TRBJ2-7, with 11 bases fitting TRBD1. J lost 4 bases, V lost 1 base, and 9 bases had no gene match. The CDR3 consists of 17 residues. From germline, CDR1 is LGHNA and CDR2 YNFKEQ. The CDR3, as DNA: TGTGCCAGCAGCCAAGCTCCACCGGGACAGGGGGGATACGAGCAGTACTTC. It translates to CASSQAPPGQGGYEQYF.